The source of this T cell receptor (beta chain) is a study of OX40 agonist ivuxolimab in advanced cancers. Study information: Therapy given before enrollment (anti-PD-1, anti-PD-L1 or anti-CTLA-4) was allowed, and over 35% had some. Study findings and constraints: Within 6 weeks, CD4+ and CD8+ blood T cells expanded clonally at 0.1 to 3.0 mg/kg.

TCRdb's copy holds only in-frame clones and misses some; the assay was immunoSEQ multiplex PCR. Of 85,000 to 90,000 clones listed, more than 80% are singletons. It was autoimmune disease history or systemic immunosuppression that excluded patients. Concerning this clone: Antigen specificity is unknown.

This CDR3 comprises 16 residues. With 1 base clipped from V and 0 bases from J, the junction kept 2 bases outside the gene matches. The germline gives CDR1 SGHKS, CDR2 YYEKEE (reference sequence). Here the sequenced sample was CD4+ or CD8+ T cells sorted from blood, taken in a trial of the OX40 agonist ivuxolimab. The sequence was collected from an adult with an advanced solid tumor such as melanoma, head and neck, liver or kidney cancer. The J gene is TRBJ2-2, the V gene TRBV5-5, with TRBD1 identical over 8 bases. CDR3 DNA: TGTGCCAGCAGCTTGCAGGGGGCGCCGAACACCGGGGAGCTGTTTTTT. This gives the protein CASSLQGAPNTGELFF.